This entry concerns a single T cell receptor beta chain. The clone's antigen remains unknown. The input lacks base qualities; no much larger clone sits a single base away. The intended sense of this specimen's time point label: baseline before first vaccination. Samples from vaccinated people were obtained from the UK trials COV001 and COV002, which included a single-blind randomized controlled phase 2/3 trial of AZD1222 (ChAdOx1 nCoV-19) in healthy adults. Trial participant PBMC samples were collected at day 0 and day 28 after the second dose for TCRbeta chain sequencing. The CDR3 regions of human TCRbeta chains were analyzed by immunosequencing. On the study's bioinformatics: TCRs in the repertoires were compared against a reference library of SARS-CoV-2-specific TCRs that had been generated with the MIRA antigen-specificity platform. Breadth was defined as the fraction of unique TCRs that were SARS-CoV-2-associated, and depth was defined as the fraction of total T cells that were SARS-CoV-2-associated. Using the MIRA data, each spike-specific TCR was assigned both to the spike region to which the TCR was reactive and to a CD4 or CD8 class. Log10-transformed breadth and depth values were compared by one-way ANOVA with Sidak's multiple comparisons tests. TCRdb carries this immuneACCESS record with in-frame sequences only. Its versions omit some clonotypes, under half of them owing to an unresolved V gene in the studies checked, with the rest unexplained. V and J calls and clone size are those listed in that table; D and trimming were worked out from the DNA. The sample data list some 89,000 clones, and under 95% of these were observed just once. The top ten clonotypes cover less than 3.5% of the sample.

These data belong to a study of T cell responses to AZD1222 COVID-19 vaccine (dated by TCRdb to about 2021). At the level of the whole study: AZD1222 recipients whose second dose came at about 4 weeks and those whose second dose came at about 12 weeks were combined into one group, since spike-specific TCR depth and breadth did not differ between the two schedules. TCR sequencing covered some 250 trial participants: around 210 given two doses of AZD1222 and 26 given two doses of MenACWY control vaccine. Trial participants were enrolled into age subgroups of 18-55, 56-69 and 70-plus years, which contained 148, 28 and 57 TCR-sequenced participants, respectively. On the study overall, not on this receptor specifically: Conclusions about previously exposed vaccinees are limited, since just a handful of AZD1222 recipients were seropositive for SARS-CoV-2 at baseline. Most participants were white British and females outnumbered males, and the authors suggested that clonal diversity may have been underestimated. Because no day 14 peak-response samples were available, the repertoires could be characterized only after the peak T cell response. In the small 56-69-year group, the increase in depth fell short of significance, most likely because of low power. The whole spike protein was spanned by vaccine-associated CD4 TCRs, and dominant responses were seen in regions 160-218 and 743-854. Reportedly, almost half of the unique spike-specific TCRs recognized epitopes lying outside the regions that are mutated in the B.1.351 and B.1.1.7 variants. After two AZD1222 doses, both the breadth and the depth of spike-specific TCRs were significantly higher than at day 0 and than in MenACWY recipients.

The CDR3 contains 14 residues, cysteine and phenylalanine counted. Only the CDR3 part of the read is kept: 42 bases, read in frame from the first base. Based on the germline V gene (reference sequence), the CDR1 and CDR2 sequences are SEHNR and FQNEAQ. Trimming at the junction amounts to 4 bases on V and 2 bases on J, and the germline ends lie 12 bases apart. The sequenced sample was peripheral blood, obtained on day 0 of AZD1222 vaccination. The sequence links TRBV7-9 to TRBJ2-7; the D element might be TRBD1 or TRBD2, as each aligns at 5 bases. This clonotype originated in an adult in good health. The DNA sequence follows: TGTGCCAGCAGCTCCCGGGACGTCGCCTACGAGCAGTACTTC. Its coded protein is CASSSRDVAYEQYF.